Listed here is a single T cell receptor beta chain. This sample is drawn from a study of blood T cell repertoires in COVID-19. CDR3 length equals 16 residues. V lost 4 bases and J 6 bases, leaving 18 bases between the germline ends. Germline CDR1 reads LGHDT; CDR2 reads YNNKEL (reference sequence). Per the authors' pipeline: Estimation of nucleated cell counts relied on the amplification of reference gene primers. Profiled with immunoSEQ multiplex PCR; TCRdb holds only in-frame clones, not every one. V, J and clone size are taken as reported in that table, and D and trimming were inferred from the DNA itself. The sample records approximately 49,000 clones, less than 90% being singletons.

This TCR derives from a man aged 50-60 years with acute or convalescent COVID-19. The J gene is TRBJ2-2, the V gene TRBV3-1 (or the pseudogene TRBV3-2), with TRBD2 as a possible D gene (6 bases). Sequenced input: peripheral blood. The CDR3 here is CASSRRAGSNAGELFF. The CDR3 nucleotides are TGTGCCAGCAGCCGGAGGGCAGGGAGTAACGCCGGGGAGCTGTTTTTT.